This TCR beta chain is drawn from a study of beta chain features in type 1 diabetes. Background on the study: Cell yields, gender and age were similar in healthy donors and patients.

The CDR3 loop spans 13 amino acids. Germline V gene data show CDR1 as ENHRY and CDR2 as SYGVKD. Trimming removed 6 bases from V and 8 bases from J; junction bases left unmatched: 6. Reverse transcription of all isolated RNA meant that expressed TCRB transcripts were sequenced. Sequencing used immunoSEQ multiplex PCR; TCRdb keeps in-frame clones, though not all of them. The table has about 240,000 clones, approximately 15% seen once. General observations from the study: Shorter TCRB CDR3s, moderately but significantly so, marked every one of the four CD4+ subsets in Type 1 diabetes patients. Highly expressing activated T cells could be over-counted with a cDNA template.

With regard to this clone: The target antigen is unknown.

The rearrangement uses TRBV10-3 and TRBJ2-1, with 8 bases aligning to TRBD2. The sample comprised naive CD4+ T cells from blood. The receptor was derived from a man aged 25-45 years with type 1 diabetes. CDR3 region: CAIRGTRLDEQFF. CDR3 bases: TGTGCCATCAGGGGGACTAGACTCGATGAGCAGTTCTTC.